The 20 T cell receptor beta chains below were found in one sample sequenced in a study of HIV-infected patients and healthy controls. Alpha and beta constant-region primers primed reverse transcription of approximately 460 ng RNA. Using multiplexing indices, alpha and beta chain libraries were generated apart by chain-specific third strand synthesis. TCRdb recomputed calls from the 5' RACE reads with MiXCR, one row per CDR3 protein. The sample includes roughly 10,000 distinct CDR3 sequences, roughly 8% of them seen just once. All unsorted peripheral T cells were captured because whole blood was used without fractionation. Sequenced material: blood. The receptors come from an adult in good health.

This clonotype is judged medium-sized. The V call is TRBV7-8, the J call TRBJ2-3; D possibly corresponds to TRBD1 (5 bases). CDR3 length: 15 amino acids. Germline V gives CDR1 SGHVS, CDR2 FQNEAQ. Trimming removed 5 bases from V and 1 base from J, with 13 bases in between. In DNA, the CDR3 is TGTGCCAGCAGCGCAAGGGGCGCGGGCACAGATACGCAGTATTTT. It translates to CASSARGAGTDTQYF.

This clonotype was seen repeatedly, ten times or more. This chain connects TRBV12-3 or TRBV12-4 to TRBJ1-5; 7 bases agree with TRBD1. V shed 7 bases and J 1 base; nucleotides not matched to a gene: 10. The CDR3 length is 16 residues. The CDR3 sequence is CASTHTGAGSNQPQHF. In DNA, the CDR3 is TGTGCCAGCACCCATACAGGGGCTGGGAGCAATCAGCCCCAGCATTTT.

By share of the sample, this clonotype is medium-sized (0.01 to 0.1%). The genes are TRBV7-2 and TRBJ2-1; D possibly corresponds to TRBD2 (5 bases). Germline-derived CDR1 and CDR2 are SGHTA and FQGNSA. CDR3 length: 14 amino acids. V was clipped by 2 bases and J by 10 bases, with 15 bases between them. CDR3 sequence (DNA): TGTGCCAGCAGCTTACCCCCTCTAGCCGACGAGCAGTTCTTC. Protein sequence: CASSLPPLADEQFF.

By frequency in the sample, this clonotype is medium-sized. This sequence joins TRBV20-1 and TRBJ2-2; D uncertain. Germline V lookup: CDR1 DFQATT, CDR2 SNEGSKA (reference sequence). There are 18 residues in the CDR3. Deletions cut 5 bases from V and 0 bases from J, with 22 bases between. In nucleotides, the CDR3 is TGCAGTGCTCTACCCCCCGAGGCAGGAAGAGCGAACACCGGGGAGCTGTTTTTT. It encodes CSALPPEAGRANTGELFF.

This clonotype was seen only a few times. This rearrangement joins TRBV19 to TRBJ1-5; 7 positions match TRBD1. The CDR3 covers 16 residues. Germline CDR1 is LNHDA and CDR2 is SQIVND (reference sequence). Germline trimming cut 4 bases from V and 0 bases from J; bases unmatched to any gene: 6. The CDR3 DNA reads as TGTGCCAGTAGTACGGACAGGCGGTATAGCAATCAGCCCCAGCATTTT. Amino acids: CASSTDRRYSNQPQHF.

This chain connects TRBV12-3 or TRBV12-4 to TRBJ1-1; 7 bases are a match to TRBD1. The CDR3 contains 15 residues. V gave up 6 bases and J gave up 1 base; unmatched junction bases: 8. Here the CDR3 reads CASRQEGAGNTEAFF. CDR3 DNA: TGTGCCAGCAGACAGGAGGGGGCCGGGAACACTGAAGCTTTCTTT.

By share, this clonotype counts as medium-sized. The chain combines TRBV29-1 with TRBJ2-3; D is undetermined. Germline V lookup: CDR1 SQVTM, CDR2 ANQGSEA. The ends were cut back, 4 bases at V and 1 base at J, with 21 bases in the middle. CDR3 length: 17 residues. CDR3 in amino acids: CSVAPRRISSGTDTQYF. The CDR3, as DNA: TGCAGCGTTGCCCCCAGGCGGATTTCATCGGGCACAGATACGCAGTATTTT.

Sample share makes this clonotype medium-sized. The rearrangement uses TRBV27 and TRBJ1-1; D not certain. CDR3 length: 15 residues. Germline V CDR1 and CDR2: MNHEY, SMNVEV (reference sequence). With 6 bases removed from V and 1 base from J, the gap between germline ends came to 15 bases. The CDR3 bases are TGTGCCAGCAGACCTCCGCCTGCTGGGAACACTGAAGCTTTCTTT. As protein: CASRPPPAGNTEAFF.

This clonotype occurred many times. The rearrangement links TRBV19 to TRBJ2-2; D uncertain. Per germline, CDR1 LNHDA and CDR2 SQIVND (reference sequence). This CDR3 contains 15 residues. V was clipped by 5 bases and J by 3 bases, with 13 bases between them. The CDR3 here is CASSRSGGDTGELFF. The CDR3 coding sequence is TGTGCCAGTAGTCGTTCAGGCGGAGACACCGGGGAGCTGTTTTTT.

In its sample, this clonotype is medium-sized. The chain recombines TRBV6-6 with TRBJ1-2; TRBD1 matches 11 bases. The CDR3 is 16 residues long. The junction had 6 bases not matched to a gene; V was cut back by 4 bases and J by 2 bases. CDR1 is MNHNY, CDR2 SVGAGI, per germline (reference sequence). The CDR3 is CASSSQDRGRNYGYTF. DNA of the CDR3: TGTGCCAGCAGTTCTCAGGACAGGGGGCGGAACTATGGCTACACCTTC.

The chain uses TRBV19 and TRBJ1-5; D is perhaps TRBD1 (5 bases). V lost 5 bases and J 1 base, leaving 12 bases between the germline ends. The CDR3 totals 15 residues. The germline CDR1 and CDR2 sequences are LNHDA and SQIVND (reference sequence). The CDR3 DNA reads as TGTGCCAGTAGTCTCTGGGGGGGGAGCAATCAGCCCCAGCATTTT. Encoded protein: CASSLWGGSNQPQHF.

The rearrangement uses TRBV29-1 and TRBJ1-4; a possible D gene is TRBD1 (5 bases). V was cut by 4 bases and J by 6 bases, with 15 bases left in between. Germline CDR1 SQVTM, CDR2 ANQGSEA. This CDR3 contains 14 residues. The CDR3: CSVGVGTSDEKLFF. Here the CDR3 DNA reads TGCAGCGTTGGCGTGGGGACGAGTGATGAAAAACTGTTTTTT. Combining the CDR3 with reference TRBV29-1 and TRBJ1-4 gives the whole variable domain SAVISQKPSRDICQRGTSLTIQCQVDSQVTMMFWYRQQPGQSLTLIATANQGSEATYESGFVIDKFPISRPNLTFSTLTVSNMSPEDSSIYLCSVGVGTSDEKLFFGSGTQLSVL.

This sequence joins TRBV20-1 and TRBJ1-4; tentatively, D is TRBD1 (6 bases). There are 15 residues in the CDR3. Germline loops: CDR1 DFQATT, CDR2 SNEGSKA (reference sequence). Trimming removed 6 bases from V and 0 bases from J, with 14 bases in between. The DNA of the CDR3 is TGCAGTGCCGGGGGCAGGGCCGCAACTAATGAAAAACTGTTTTTT. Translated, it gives CSAGGRAATNEKLFF.

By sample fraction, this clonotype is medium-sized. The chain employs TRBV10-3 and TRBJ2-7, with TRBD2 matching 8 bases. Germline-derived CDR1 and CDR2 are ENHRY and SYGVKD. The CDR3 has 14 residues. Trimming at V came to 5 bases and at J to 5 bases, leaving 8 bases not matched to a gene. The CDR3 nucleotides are TGTGCCATCAGTAACCCGGGAGGGAATAACGAGCAGTACTTC. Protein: CAISNPGGNNEQYF.

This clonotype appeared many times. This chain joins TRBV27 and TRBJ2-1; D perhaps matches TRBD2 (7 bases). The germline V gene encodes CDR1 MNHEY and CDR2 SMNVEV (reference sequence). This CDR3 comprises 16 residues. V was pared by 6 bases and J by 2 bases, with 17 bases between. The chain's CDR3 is CASSRSLGGAYNEQFF. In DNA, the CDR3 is TGTGCCAGCAGCCGGTCGCTAGGGGGGGCCTACAATGAGCAGTTCTTC.

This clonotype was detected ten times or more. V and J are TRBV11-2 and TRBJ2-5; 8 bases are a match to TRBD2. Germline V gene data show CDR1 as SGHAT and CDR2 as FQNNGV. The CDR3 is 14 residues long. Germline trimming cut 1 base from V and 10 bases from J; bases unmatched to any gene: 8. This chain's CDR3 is CASSLAGLESDQYF. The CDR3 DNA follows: TGTGCCAGCAGCTTAGCGGGACTAGAATCGGACCAGTACTTC. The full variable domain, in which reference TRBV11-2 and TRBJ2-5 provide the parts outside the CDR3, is EAGVAQSPRYKIIEKRQSVAFWCNPISGHATLYWYQQILGQGPKLLIQFQNNGVVDDSQLPKDRFSAERLKGVDSTLKIQPAKLEDSAVYLCASSLAGLESDQYFGPGTRLLVL.

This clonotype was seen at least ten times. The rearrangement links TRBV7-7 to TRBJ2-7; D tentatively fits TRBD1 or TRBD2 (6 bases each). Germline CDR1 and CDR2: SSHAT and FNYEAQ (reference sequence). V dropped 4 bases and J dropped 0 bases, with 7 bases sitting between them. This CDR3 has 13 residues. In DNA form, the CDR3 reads TGTGCCAGCAGCTCGGGGGCCTCCTACGAGCAGTACTTC. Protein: CASSSGASYEQYF.

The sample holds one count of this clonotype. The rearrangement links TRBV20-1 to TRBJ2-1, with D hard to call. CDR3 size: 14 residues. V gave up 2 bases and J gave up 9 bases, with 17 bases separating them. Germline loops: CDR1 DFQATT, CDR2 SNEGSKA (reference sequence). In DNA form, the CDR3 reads TGCAGTGCTAGAAGGCTAGATGGGTTTGGTGAGCAGTTCTTC. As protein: CSARRLDGFGEQFF.

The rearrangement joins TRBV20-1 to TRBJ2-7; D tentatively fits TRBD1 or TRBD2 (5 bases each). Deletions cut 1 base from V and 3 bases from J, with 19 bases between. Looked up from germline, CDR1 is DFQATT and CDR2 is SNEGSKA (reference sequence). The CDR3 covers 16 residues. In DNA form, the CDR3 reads TGCAGTGCTAGAGTAAGGGACGGGCTAAACAACTACGAGCAGTACTTC. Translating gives CSARVRDGLNNYEQYF.

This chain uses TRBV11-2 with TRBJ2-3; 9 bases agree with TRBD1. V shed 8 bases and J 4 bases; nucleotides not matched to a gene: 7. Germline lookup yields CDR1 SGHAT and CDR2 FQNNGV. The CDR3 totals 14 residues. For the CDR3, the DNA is TGTGCCAGCGGCCGGGACAGGGTTGCAGATACGCAGTATTTT. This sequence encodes CASGRDRVADTQYF.